A single sample is the source of the 10 T cell receptor beta chains below, sequenced in a study of control samples from healthy donors and cancer patients. Profiling relied on immunoSEQ multiplex PCR, and the TCRdb table lists in-frame clones only, not all of them. The table has some 160,000 clones, roughly 94% seen once; the top ten hold approximately 8%. What was sequenced was blood. The receptors were sampled from a woman in her thirties or forties in good health.

CDR3 region: CASSFSGGNTIYF. The CDR3 nucleotides read TGTGCCAGCAGTTTTTCCGGGGGAAACACCATATATTTT. The rearrangement links TRBV28 to TRBJ1-3; D not resolved. Germline assignment: CDR1 MDHEN and CDR2 SYDVKM. The CDR3 consists of 13 residues. V was pared by 3 bases and J by 4 bases, with 7 bases between.

V usage is TRBV12-3 or TRBV12-4 and J usage is TRBJ1-2; the D gene is possibly TRBD1 (5 bases). V lost 5 bases and J 8 bases, leaving 15 bases between the germline ends. The CDR3 consists of 13 residues. CDR3 in amino acids: CASSKGPHGGYTF. CDR3 nucleotides: TGTGCCAGCAGTAAGGGACCCCATGGAGGCTACACCTTC.

The CDR3 DNA is TGTGCCAGCAGCTGGCCCCGACACATGGGTGGGGGAGGCTACACCTTC. Protein sequence: CASSWPRHMGGGGYTF. The rearrangement joins TRBV5-6 to TRBJ1-2; perhaps TRBD1 as D (5 bases). The CDR3 length is 16 residues. CDR1 is SGHDT and CDR2 is YYEEEE in the germline V gene. The ends were cut back, 3 bases at V and 8 bases at J, with 23 bases in the middle.

V usage is TRBV6-6 and J usage is TRBJ2-3; D remains ambiguous. The CDR3 totals 11 residues. The germline V gene has CDR1 MNHNY and CDR2 SVGAGI (reference sequence). V was pared by 8 bases and J by 9 bases, with 12 bases between. The CDR3 sequence: CASGSTNTQYF. As DNA, the CDR3 is TGTGCCAGCGGCTCAACCAACACGCAGTATTTT.

The chain joins TRBV10-3 to TRBJ2-1; 14 nucleotides agree with TRBD2. This CDR3 is 13 amino acids long. CDR1 and CDR2 from the germline V gene are ENHRY and SYGVKD. V lost 10 bases, J lost 10 bases, and 6 bases stayed unmatched. The CDR3 DNA sequence: TGTGCCACGGGACTAGCGGGAGCTCAAGAGCAGTTCTTC. Translating gives CATGLAGAQEQFF.

V usage is TRBV6-5 and J usage is TRBJ1-2; D remains ambiguous. CDR1 MNHEY and CDR2 SVGAGI come from the germline V gene. V dropped 0 bases and J dropped 11 bases, with 19 bases sitting between them. This CDR3 contains 15 residues. Written as DNA, the CDR3 is TGTGCCAGCAGTTACTCTCCCTTTGGTCAGGTTGGATACACCTTC. Residues: CASSYSPFGQVGYTF.

The chain combines TRBV6-6 with TRBJ1-1; 7 bases line up with TRBD1. The CDR3 runs 15 residues. In germline, CDR1 is MNHNY, CDR2 SVGAGI (reference sequence). After removal of 2 bases from V and 1 base from J, the junction contained 4 bases not matched to a gene. CDR3 region: CASSYVWDRNTEAFF. CDR3 bases: TGTGCCAGCAGTTACGTTTGGGACAGGAACACTGAAGCTTTCTTT.

This clone was recorded once. The rearrangement uses TRBV10-3 and TRBJ2-5; 8 nucleotides align to TRBD2. Trimming at V came to 3 bases and at J to 4 bases, leaving 4 bases not matched to a gene. Germline V gene sequence: CDR1 ENHRY, CDR2 SYGVKD. The CDR3 contains 14 residues. The CDR3: CAISEVAGRETQYF. CDR3 in DNA: TGTGCCATCAGTGAAGTAGCGGGAAGAGAGACCCAGTACTTC.

The V call is TRBV6-2 or TRBV6-3, the J call TRBJ1-5; no firm D call. Between the trimmed V and J ends, which lost 3 bases and 3 bases, there was a span of 12 bases. There are 15 residues in the CDR3. In germline, CDR1 is MNHEY, CDR2 SVGEGT. The CDR3 region has the DNA TGTGCCAGCAGTTATACTGAGGTCCCCAATCAGCCCCAGCATTTT. Translated, it gives CASSYTEVPNQPQHF.

This clone was recorded only once. This chain uses TRBV7-2 with TRBJ2-7; 9 bases fit TRBD1. CDR3 length: 15 residues. V shed 3 bases, J shed 4 bases, and the junction held 7 bases outside the gene matches. Per germline, CDR1 SGHTA and CDR2 FQGNSA. The CDR3 DNA sequence: TGTGCCAGCAGCTTGGACAGGGGACTAAGGTACGAGCAGTACTTC. Protein: CASSLDRGLRYEQYF.